What follows are 21 T cell receptor beta chains derived from one specimen sequenced in a study of coeliac disease. Sequencing used immunoSEQ multiplex PCR; TCRdb keeps in-frame clones, though not all of them. The sample yields over 5,500 clones, about 62% seen once. The sample taken for sequencing was lymphocytes from the gut lamina propria. The receptors here all came from a man aged 55 to 70 with celiac disease on a gluten-free diet.

The V call is TRBV6-6, the J call TRBJ2-7; D is uncertain. The CDR3 covers 12 residues. Germline V gives CDR1 MNHNY, CDR2 SVGAGI (reference sequence). Trimming cost V 6 bases and J 4 bases, with 10 bases left between them. As DNA, the CDR3 is TGTGCCAGCAGAACGGGTTCTTACGAGCAGTACTTC. Translation: CASRTGSYEQYF.

The J gene is TRBJ2-6, the V gene TRBV29-1; D is uncertain. Trimming removed 4 bases from V and 0 bases from J, with 4 bases in between. The germline CDR1 and CDR2 sequences are SQVTM and ANQGSEA. The CDR3 has 13 residues. The CDR3 region is CSVAPSGANVLTF. The CDR3 nucleotides read TGCAGCGTTGCTCCCTCTGGGGCCAACGTCCTGACTTTC. Filled out from reference TRBV29-1 and TRBJ2-6, the complete variable domain reads SAVISQKPSRDICQRGTSLTIQCQVDSQVTMMFWYRQQPGQSLTLIATANQGSEATYESGFVIDKFPISRPNLTFSTLTVSNMSPEDSSIYLCSVAPSGANVLTFGAGSRLTVL.

The V and J genes are TRBV7-2 and TRBJ1-5; possibly TRBD1 for D (5 bases). The CDR3 is made up of 14 amino acids. V was cut by 2 bases and J by 5 bases, with 10 bases left in between. CDR1 and CDR2 from the germline V gene are SGHTA and FQGNSA. The CDR3 DNA follows: TGTGCCAGCAGCTTAAGGGGAATCCATCAGCCCCAGCATTTT. It specifies CASSLRGIHQPQHF. The full variable domain, in which reference TRBV7-2 and TRBJ1-5 provide the parts outside the CDR3, is GAGVSQSPSNKVTEKGKDVELRCDPISGHTALYWYRQSLGQGLEFLIYFQGNSAPDKSGLPSDRFSAERTGGSVSTLTIQRTQQEDSAVYLCASSLRGIHQPQHFGDGTRLSIL.

This clone was counted once. The chain uses TRBV5-4 and TRBJ1-1, with TRBD1 matching over 9 bases. Germline V lookup: CDR1 SGHNT, CDR2 YYREEE (reference sequence). This CDR3 region has 15 residues. Trimming removed 4 bases from V and 4 bases from J; junction bases left unmatched: 8. In DNA, the CDR3 is TGTGCCAGCAGCCCAAGGACAGGGGAGGTCACTGAAGCTTTCTTT. Translating it yields CASSPRTGEVTEAFF.

The chain is built from TRBV4-2 and TRBJ2-2; 9 bases map to TRBD2. The ends lost 4 bases at V and 5 bases at J; junction bases unmatched: 8. Germline loops: CDR1 LGHNA, CDR2 YNFKEQ. The CDR3 loop spans 16 amino acids. CDR3 protein: CASSPLAGVGTGELFF. The CDR3 DNA follows: TGTGCCAGCAGCCCCTTAGCGGGGGTGGGGACCGGGGAGCTGTTTTTT.

The chain links TRBV30 to TRBJ1-5; no clear D. The CDR3 has 14 amino acids. V shed 0 bases and J shed 5 bases, with 11 bases lying between them. Per germline, CDR1 GTSNPN and CDR2 SVGIG (reference sequence). CDR3 loop: CAWSVPGGYQPQHF. CDR3 sequence (DNA): TGTGCCTGGAGTGTACCAGGAGGCTATCAGCCCCAGCATTTT.

This clone was recorded a few times. The CDR3 spells CASSLTGGVNQPQHF. The CDR3 bases are TGTGCCAGCAGCTTAACAGGGGGTGTCAATCAGCCCCAGCATTTT. The J gene is TRBJ1-5, the V gene TRBV27, with 8 bases that match TRBD1. With V trimmed by 6 bases and J by 3 bases, 7 bases remained unmatched. The length of the CDR3 is 15 residues. The germline V gene encodes CDR1 MNHEY and CDR2 SMNVEV (reference sequence).

The J gene is TRBJ1-1, the V gene TRBV28; TRBD1 matches 8 bases. The CDR3 covers 14 residues. Trimming removed 7 bases from V and 0 bases from J; junction bases left unmatched: 4. Germline CDR1 MDHEN, CDR2 SYDVKM. In nucleotides, the CDR3 is TGTGCCAGCAAGGCAGGGGGCCTGAACACTGAAGCTTTCTTT. Encoded protein: CASKAGGLNTEAFF.

The chain couples TRBV7-8 to TRBJ2-3; tentatively, D is TRBD2 (5 bases). This CDR3 comprises 15 residues. V was clipped by 5 bases and J by 0 bases, with 12 bases between them. Looked up from germline, CDR1 is SGHVS and CDR2 is FQNEAQ. The CDR3 DNA is TGTGCCAGCAGCGGGCAGCGGAAGAGCACAGATACGCAGTATTTT. The encoded protein is CASSGQRKSTDTQYF. The variable domain in full, completed from reference TRBV7-8 and TRBJ2-3, reads GAGVSQSPRYKVAKRGQDVALRCDPISGHVSLFWYQQALGQGPEFLTYFQNEAQLDKSGLPSDRFFAERPEGSVSTLKIQRTQQEDSAVYLCASSGQRKSTDTQYFGPGTRLTVL.

The chain is built from TRBV6-6 and TRBJ2-1, with 10 bases that match TRBD2. The CDR3 extends over 15 amino acids. The germline V gene encodes CDR1 MNHNY and CDR2 SVGAGI (reference sequence). Trimming took 7 bases from V and 7 from J; bases not matched to a gene: 10. CDR3 loop: CASITQRGGGNEQFF. DNA of the CDR3: TGTGCCAGCATCACACAGCGGGGGGGCGGGAATGAGCAGTTCTTC.

This clone was detected once. V and J are TRBV5-1 and TRBJ1-2; 9 bases match TRBD1. V lost 6 bases to trimming and J lost 1 base; unmatched junction nucleotides: 7. Germline CDR1 is SGHRS and CDR2 is YFSETQ. This CDR3 is built from 15 residues. The CDR3 DNA follows: TGCGCCAGCAACATAGGACAGGGGTTTAACTATGGCTACACCTTC. Protein product: CASNIGQGFNYGYTF.

The chain joins TRBV19 to TRBJ2-2; possibly TRBD2 for D (5 bases). Germline CDR1 and CDR2: LNHDA and SQIVND (reference sequence). V gave up 8 bases and J gave up 5 bases, with 15 bases separating them. The CDR3 runs 14 residues. DNA of the CDR3: TGTGCCAGTCAGAAGGCGCCGGGGACCGGGGAGCTGTTTTTT. Translated: CASQKAPGTGELFF.

This clone was detected only a few times. The rearrangement joins TRBV14 to TRBJ1-5; D is unclear. Germline lookup yields CDR1 SGHDN and CDR2 FVKESK. The V gene lost 0 bases and the J gene lost 6 bases, with 6 bases spanning the gap. The CDR3 is 13 residues long. The CDR3 DNA follows: TGTGCCAGCAGCCAAGATTTGAGTCAGCCCCAGCATTTT. Encoded protein: CASSQDLSQPQHF. Using reference TRBV14 and TRBJ1-5 for the parts outside the CDR3, the full variable domain is EAGVTQFPSHSVIEKGQTVTLRCDPISGHDNLYWYRRVMGKEIKFLLHFVKESKQDESGMPNNRFLAERTGGTYSTLKVQPAELEDSGVYFCASSQDLSQPQHFGDGTRLSIL.

The chain employs TRBV10-1 and TRBJ1-1; D not certain. V lost 5 bases to trimming and J lost 5 bases, with 15 bases between them. Germline assignment: CDR1 WNHNN and CDR2 SYGVQD (reference sequence). The CDR3 has 14 amino acids. CDR3 nucleotide sequence: TGCGCCAGCAGTTTAACCAGCGAGGGAACTGAAGCTTTCTTT. It encodes CASSLTSEGTEAFF.

CDR3 sequence reads: CASSTGTTNNSPLHF. The CDR3 nucleotides are TGTGCCAGCAGTACCGGGACAACTAATAATTCACCCCTCCACTTT. The rearrangement uses TRBV6-5 and TRBJ1-6; tentative D call: TRBD1 (6 bases). V dropped 5 bases and J dropped 5 bases, with 13 bases sitting between them. The CDR3 consists of 15 residues. Germline CDR1 is MNHEY and CDR2 is SVGAGI.

This clone appeared a few times. V and J are TRBV27 and TRBJ1-2; 10 bases are shared with TRBD1. The CDR3 extends over 16 amino acids. Germline values: CDR1 MNHEY, CDR2 SMNVEV (reference sequence). The J segment lost 2 bases and the V segment lost 5 bases, leaving 8 bases of the junction unmatched. In DNA, the CDR3 is TGTGCCAGCAGTACACCCCCGGGACAGGGGAACTATGGCTACACCTTC. Residues: CASSTPPGQGNYGYTF.

This clone has more than one count but fewer than ten. The chain combines TRBV28 with TRBJ1-6; D is ambiguous. Germline CDR1 MDHEN, CDR2 SYDVKM. The V end was cut by 2 bases, the J end by 9 bases, with 8 bases between. The length of the CDR3 is 13 residues. In nucleotides, the CDR3 is TGTGCCAGCAGTTTAAGTCGGGTTTCACCCCTCCACTTT. Its translation is CASSLSRVSPLHF.

The gene calls are TRBV7-6 and TRBJ2-2, with D possibly matching TRBD2 (6 bases). Trimming took off 3 bases at V and 7 bases at J, with 18 bases between the two ends. This CDR3 spans 16 amino acids. Germline V gives CDR1 SGHVS, CDR2 FNYEAQ. The CDR3 protein is CASSFPAAGWGGELFF. CDR3 sequence (DNA): TGTGCCAGCAGCTTCCCTGCCGCGGGGTGGGGCGGGGAGCTGTTTTTT. The full variable domain, rest sourced from reference TRBV7-6 and TRBJ2-2, is GAGVSQSPRYKVTKRGQDVALRCDPISGHVSLYWYRQALGQGPEFLTYFNYEAQQDKSGLPNDRFSAERPEGSISTLTIQRTEQRDSAMYRCASSFPAAGWGGELFFGEGSRLTVL.

This chain uses TRBV6-1 with TRBJ1-2, with D possibly TRBD1 on 5 matching bases. With 1 base removed from V and 3 bases from J, the gap between germline ends came to 9 bases. Germline V gene lookup returns CDR1 MNHNS and CDR2 SASEGT. CDR3 length: 14 residues. The CDR3 spells CASSEGGDYYGYTF. The CDR3 nucleotides read TGTGCCAGCAGTGAAGGGGGGGACTACTATGGCTACACCTTC.

The chain employs TRBV6-1 and TRBJ2-7; 8 bases align to TRBD1. V shed 0 bases and J 9 bases; nucleotides not matched to a gene: 10. The germline V gene has CDR1 MNHNS and CDR2 SASEGT. The CDR3 loop spans 15 amino acids. In nucleotides, the CDR3 is TGTGCCAGCAGTGAAGCGTCCGACAGGGGACGGGGGCAGTACTTC. Translation: CASSEASDRGRGQYF.

The genes are TRBV14 and TRBJ2-6; 8 bases fit TRBD2. The CDR3 consists of 15 residues. V dropped 3 bases and J dropped 4; count of bases not matched to a gene: 2. CDR1 and CDR2 (germline): SGHDN, FVKESK. CDR3 protein: CASSQRTSGANVLTF. Written as DNA, the CDR3 is TGTGCCAGCAGCCAGAGGACTAGCGGGGCCAACGTCCTGACTTTC.